This T cell receptor beta chain was observed in a study of T cell responses to AZD1222 COVID-19 vaccine (dated by TCRdb to the early 2020s). About the investigation overall: AZD1222 recipients whose second dose came at about 4 weeks and those whose second dose came at about 12 weeks were combined into one group, since spike-specific TCR depth and breadth did not differ between the two schedules. Trial participants were enrolled by age into subgroups of 18-55, 56-69 and 70-plus years, and about 150, 27 and 61 TCR-sequenced participants, respectively, were included in these subgroups. A total of 233 trial participants underwent TCR sequencing, of whom 200 to 220 had received two doses of AZD1222 and around 25 had received two doses of the MenACWY control vaccine. The research as a whole found: Only 5 to 7 AZD1222 recipients were SARS-CoV-2 seropositive at baseline, limiting conclusions about previously exposed vaccinees. Because no day 14 peak-response samples were available, the repertoires could be characterized only after the peak T cell response. Most participants were white British and females outnumbered males, and the authors suggested that clonal diversity may have been underestimated. The vaccine-associated CD4 TCRs covered the entire spike protein, and the dominant responses fell in regions 160-218 and 743-854. After two AZD1222 doses, spike-specific TCR breadth and depth were significantly higher than at day 0 and than in MenACWY recipients. Nearly half of unique spike-specific TCRs reportedly recognized epitopes outside regions mutated in the B.1.351 and B.1.1.7 variants. The 56-69-year group was small, and its depth increase did not reach significance, likely because of low power.

This specimen's time point label, per the study, means: baseline before first vaccination. Vaccinee samples were obtained from the UK trials COV001 and COV002, which included a single-blind randomized controlled phase 2/3 trial of AZD1222 (ChAdOx1 nCoV-19) in healthy adults. For TCRbeta chain sequencing, PBMC samples were collected from trial participants at day 0 and at day 28 after the second dose. At the junction V is shortened by 0 bases and J by 7 bases; bases outside the gene matches: 4. The CDR3 has 14 amino acids, counting the end cysteine and phenylalanine. Only the CDR3 DNA is retained, 42 bases long and in frame from the first base. The germline V gene gives CDR1 as KGHSH and CDR2 as LQKENI. As regards this clone: Which antigen it targets is not known. Within one base of it there is no much larger clone, and no base qualities were kept.

The CDR3 regions of human TCRbeta chains were analyzed by immunosequencing. The paper's data handling went like this. Repertoire TCRs were matched against a reference library of SARS-CoV-2-specific TCRs generated with the MIRA antigen-specificity platform. Breadth was defined as the fraction of unique TCRs that were SARS-CoV-2-associated. Depth was defined as the fraction of total T cells that were SARS-CoV-2-associated. Each spike-specific TCR was assigned to its reactive spike region and to a CD4 or CD8 class using the MIRA data. Log10-transformed breadth and depth values were compared by one-way ANOVA with Sidak's multiple comparisons tests. Not all clones reach the TCRdb copy of this immuneACCESS table, which keeps in-frame sequences only. Checked studies attribute under half of the gap to unresolved V genes and leave the rest unexplained. V and J calls and clone size are as listed in that table; D and trimming were resolved from the DNA. The sample includes tens of thousands of clones, with 86% observed a single time. The leading ten clones occupy roughly a tenth of the sample.

The specimen was peripheral blood, collected on day 0 of AZD1222 vaccination. This sequence uses TRBV18 and TRBJ1-2, and 8 bases in between align with TRBD1. The sequence was obtained from an adult in good health. The DNA is as follows: TGTGCCAGCTCACCACCAGCAGGGGGCTCTGGCTACACCTTC. Its translation is CASSPPAGGSGYTF.